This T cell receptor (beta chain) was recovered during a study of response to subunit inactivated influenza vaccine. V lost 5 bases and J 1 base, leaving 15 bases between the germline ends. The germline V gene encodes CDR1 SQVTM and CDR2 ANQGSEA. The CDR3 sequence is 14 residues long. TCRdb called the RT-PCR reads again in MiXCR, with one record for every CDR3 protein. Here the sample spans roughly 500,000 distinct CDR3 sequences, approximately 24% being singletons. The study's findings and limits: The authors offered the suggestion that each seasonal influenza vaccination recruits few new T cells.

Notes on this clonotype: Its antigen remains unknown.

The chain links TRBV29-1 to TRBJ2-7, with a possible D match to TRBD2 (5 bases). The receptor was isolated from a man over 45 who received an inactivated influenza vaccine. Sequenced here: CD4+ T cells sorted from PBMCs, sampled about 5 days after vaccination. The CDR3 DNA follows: TGCAGCGTTTCCTGGAGGTCCGCATCCTACGAGCAGTACTTC. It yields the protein CSVSWRSASYEQYF.